Presented here are 17 T cell receptor beta chains from one specimen sequenced in a study of blood T cell repertoires in COVID-19 (dated by TCRdb to 2018 to 2021). The receptor library was made with the immunoSEQ multiplex PCR assay. TCRdb holds this immuneACCESS table with in-frame rearrangements only. Some clones are missing; in checked studies, unresolved V genes explain under half, and the rest has no known cause. This sample is represented by roughly 300,000 clones; roughly 90% of them were singletons. Clones ranked in the top ten supply under 6.5% of the sample. Sequencing input: peripheral blood. The origin of the receptors is a man younger than 35 who had recovered from COVID-19.

This clone showed up just once. This CDR3 reads CSVAAPAYNEQFF. The CDR3 DNA follows: TGCAGCGTTGCTGCCCCGGCCTACAATGAGCAGTTCTTC. The gene calls are TRBV29-1 and TRBJ2-1, with D hard to call. The V end was cut by 4 bases, the J end by 2 bases, with 9 bases between. CDR1 and CDR2 from the germline V gene are SQVTM and ANQGSEA. The CDR3 is 13 amino acids.

This rearrangement joins TRBV7-6 to TRBJ1-4; D is unresolved. Germline lookup yields CDR1 SGHVS and CDR2 FNYEAQ. Trimming took 5 bases from V and 5 from J, leaving 15 bases between them. The CDR3 spans 15 residues. The CDR3 DNA reads as TGTGCCAGCAGCCCCACAGTGGGGAGAAATGAAAAACTGTTTTTT. Translation: CASSPTVGRNEKLFF.

The J gene is TRBJ1-2, the V gene TRBV6-5; 10 bases line up with TRBD1. V lost 6 bases and J lost 7; bases outside the gene matches: 11. Germline values: CDR1 MNHEY, CDR2 SVGAGI. The CDR3 has 15 residues. CDR3 coding DNA: TGTGCCAGCAGGCAAACCGGGACAGGGGTAGGTGGCTACACCTTC. Amino acids: CASRQTGTGVGGYTF.

This rearrangement joins TRBV14 to TRBJ1-4; D not resolved. Trimming pared 4 bases from V and 3 bases from J, leaving 12 bases between. Germline assignment: CDR1 SGHDN and CDR2 FVKESK. CDR3 length: 15 residues. This CDR3 reads CASSLRTTANEKLFF. DNA of the CDR3: TGTGCCAGCAGCCTCCGGACTACAGCTAATGAAAAACTGTTTTTT.

In its sample, this clone was seen a few times. The gene calls are TRBV2 and TRBJ1-1, with 7 bases matching TRBD1. Germline CDR1 SNHLY, CDR2 FYNNEI. CDR3 length: 15 amino acids. Unmatched junction bases numbered 7, after V lost 6 bases and J lost 0 bases. CDR3 protein: CASRAGDSLNTEAFF. CDR3 in DNA: TGTGCCAGCAGAGCCGGGGACAGCTTGAACACTGAAGCTTTCTTT.

On this clone: An end of the junction does not agree with germline; a read error may underlie this. The J gene is TRBJ2-1, the V gene TRBV7-2; the match to TRBD2 covers 7 bases. CDR3 length: 15 residues. CDR1 is SGHTA, CDR2 FQGNSA, per germline. In DNA, the CDR3 is TGTGCCAGCAGCCCCTGGGGGGGGTCCTTCAATGAGCAGTTCTTC. It yields the protein CASSPWGGSFNEQFF.

The chain is built from TRBV29-1 and TRBJ1-2, with 8 positions matching TRBD1. J gave up 4 bases and V 3 bases, and 7 bases lay outside the gene matches. CDR1 and CDR2 (germline): SQVTM, ANQGSEA. The CDR3 covers 14 residues. The CDR3 nucleotides are TGCAGCGTTGACATCACACAGGGGGGCTATGGCTACACCTTC. As protein: CSVDITQGGYGYTF.

The genes are TRBV15 and TRBJ2-7; TRBD2 aligns across 8 bases. The trim removed 0 bases at V and 2 bases at J, leaving 6 bases unmatched. CDR1 and CDR2 from the germline V gene are LNHNV and YYDKDF (reference sequence). CDR3 length: 16 residues. Here the CDR3 DNA reads TGTGCCACCAGCAGAGATGTGGTAGCGGGGACCTACGAGCAGTACTTC. It codes for CATSRDVVAGTYEQYF. The full variable domain, in which reference TRBV15 and TRBJ2-7 provide the parts outside the CDR3, is DAMVIQNPRYQVTQFGKPVTLSCSQTLNHNVMYWYQQKSSQAPKLLFHYYDKDFNNEADTPDNFQSRRPNTSFCFLDIRSPGLGDTAMYLCATSRDVVAGTYEQYFGPGTRLTVT.

This sequence joins TRBV27 and TRBJ1-2, with TRBD1 matching over 11 bases. This CDR3 has 15 residues. The V gene end was trimmed by 6 bases and the J gene end by 8 bases; junction bases not matched to a gene: 11. CDR1 MNHEY and CDR2 SMNVEV come from the germline V gene (reference sequence). In nucleotides, the CDR3 is TGTGCCAGCAGCCCTAGGACAGGGGGCGAAGGAGGCTACACCTTC. It encodes CASSPRTGGEGGYTF.

This clone appeared a few times. CDR3 nucleotides: TGTGCCAGCAGCTTTTCAGGAAACACCATATATTTT. It encodes CASSFSGNTIYF. The chain has TRBV5-5 and TRBJ1-3, with no clear D. Trimming removed 2 bases at V and 4 bases at J, with 4 bases between. Germline assignment: CDR1 SGHKS and CDR2 YYEKEE (reference sequence). The CDR3 length is 12 residues.

The chain couples TRBV9 to TRBJ2-7; a weak D match, TRBD1 (7 bases). Germline CDR1 reads SGDLS; CDR2 reads YYNGEE. CDR3 length equals 14 residues. V lost 4 bases to trimming and J lost 4 bases, with 15 bases between them. CDR3 amino acids: CASSPRGDVYEQYF. The DNA of the CDR3 is TGTGCCAGCAGCCCCAGGGGGGATGTGTACGAGCAGTACTTC.

In nucleotides, the CDR3 is TGCAGTGCCAGGGTGGATACGCAGTATTTT. Translating gives CSARVDTQYF. The chain couples TRBV20-1 to TRBJ2-3; D possibly corresponds to TRBD1 (5 bases). The CDR3 is 10 amino acids. V was cut by 6 bases and J by 6 bases, with 7 bases left in between. CDR1 and CDR2 from the germline V gene are DFQATT and SNEGSKA (reference sequence).

The rearrangement uses TRBV2 and TRBJ2-6; 7 bases map to TRBD1. The CDR3 covers 17 residues. The germline CDR1 and CDR2 sequences are SNHLY and FYNNEI. With 3 bases clipped from V and 0 bases from J, the junction kept 5 bases outside the gene matches. In nucleotides, the CDR3 is TGTGCCAGCAGTGATAGGACAGGCTCCTCTGGGGCCAACGTCCTGACTTTC. This codes for CASSDRTGSSGANVLTF. The full variable domain, in which reference TRBV2 and TRBJ2-6 provide the parts outside the CDR3, is EPEVTQTPSHQVTQMGQEVILRCVPISNHLYFYWYRQILGQKVEFLVSFYNNEISEKSEIFDDQFSVERPDGSNFTLKIRSTKLEDSAMYFCASSDRTGSSGANVLTFGAGSRLTVL.

The genes are TRBV5-1 and TRBJ1-3, with no clear D. CDR1 is SGHRS, CDR2 YFSETQ, per germline. Trimming left V 0 bases short and J 0 bases short, with 10 bases between. This CDR3 contains 16 residues. This CDR3 is CASSLAQQNSGNTIYF. Written as DNA, the CDR3 is TGCGCCAGCAGCTTGGCCCAACAGAACTCTGGAAACACCATATATTTT.

The chain recombines TRBV19 with TRBJ2-7; TRBD1 agrees at 9 bases. The germline V gene has CDR1 LNHDA and CDR2 SQIVND (reference sequence). The CDR3 is 14 amino acids. V shed 6 bases and J 2 bases; nucleotides not matched to a gene: 5. The CDR3, as DNA: TGTGCCAGTAGGAGGACAGGGGAAACCTACGAGCAGTACTTC. As protein: CASRRTGETYEQYF. Variable domain in full (rest from reference TRBV19 and TRBJ2-7): DGGITQSPKYLFRKEGQNVTLSCEQNLNHDAMYWYRQDPGQGLRLIYYSQIVNDFQKGDIAEGYSVSREKKESFPLTVTSAQKNPTAFYLCASRRTGETYEQYFGPGTRLTVT.

The V and J genes are TRBV5-6 and TRBJ2-2; D remains ambiguous. The CDR3 consists of 11 residues. Trimming left V 3 bases short and J 8 bases short, with 5 bases between. The germline CDR1 and CDR2 sequences are SGHDT and YYEEEE. The CDR3 is CASSSRGELFF. In DNA form, the CDR3 reads TGTGCCAGCAGCTCGAGGGGGGAGCTGTTTTTT.

The genes are TRBV5-4 and TRBJ2-7, with a possible D match to TRBD2 (5 bases). The CDR3 is 13 amino acids. Deletions cut 5 bases from V and 6 bases from J, with 15 bases between. Germline-derived CDR1 and CDR2 are SGHNT and YYREEE (reference sequence). The CDR3 DNA follows: TGTGCCAGCAGGAGCCTTCGGGAATCCGAGCAGTACTTC. Encoded protein: CASRSLRESEQYF.